Shown below are 31 T cell receptor beta chains from a single sample sequenced in a study of T cell responses to AZD1222 COVID-19 vaccine. Method: immunoSEQ multiplex PCR; TCRdb's copy keeps in-frame clones and lacks some. The table shows about 120,000 clones, with 75% to 95% occurring only once. Here the sequenced sample was peripheral blood, taken on day 0 of AZD1222 vaccination. The receptors come from an adult in good health.

The CDR3 coding sequence is TGCGCCAGCAGCTCAGAGGGCAGGGGGCGTCAAGGGACTGAAGCTTTCTTT. As protein: CASSSEGRGRQGTEAFF. The rearrangement joins TRBV5-1 to TRBJ1-1, with 8 bases matching TRBD1. This CDR3 spans 17 amino acids. With V trimmed by 3 bases and J by 5 bases, 15 bases remained unmatched. Per germline, CDR1 SGHRS and CDR2 YFSETQ.

This chain uses TRBV9 with TRBJ2-2; perhaps TRBD1 as D (6 bases). Germline V CDR1 and CDR2: SGDLS, YYNGEE. The ends were cut back, 2 bases at V and 4 bases at J, with 15 bases in the middle. The CDR3 runs to 16 residues. CDR3 loop: CASSVWVTGTTGELFF. DNA of the CDR3: TGTGCCAGCAGCGTTTGGGTTACAGGGACCACCGGGGAGCTGTTTTTT.

The V and J genes are TRBV12-5 and TRBJ1-5; no firm D call. This CDR3 spans 10 amino acids. Germline V gene data show CDR1 as LGHNT and CDR2 as FRNRAP. Trimming removed 7 bases at V and 10 bases at J, with 8 bases between. CDR3: CASAPPPQHF. CDR3 in DNA: TGTGCTAGTGCCCCCCCACCCCAGCATTTT.

The count of this clone is one. The V call is TRBV12-3 or TRBV12-4, the J call TRBJ1-2; tentative D call: TRBD1 (6 bases). CDR3 size: 12 residues. The V end lost 2 bases, the J end lost 7 bases, and 8 bases lay between the germline ends. The CDR3: CASSLNRAGYTF. CDR3 in DNA: TGTGCCAGCAGTTTAAACAGGGCTGGCTACACCTTC.

Comment on this clone: A far bigger clonotype differs at one base, so this is likely a read error. V usage is TRBV27 and J usage is TRBJ2-7, with 12 nucleotides matching TRBD2. CDR1 and CDR2 (germline): MNHEY, SMNVEV (reference sequence). Trimming took 4 bases from V and 1 from J; bases not matched to a gene: 2. The CDR3 has 15 amino acids. The CDR3 loop is CASSSLAGGSYEQYF. The CDR3 coding sequence is TGTGCCAGCAGTTCCCTAGCGGGAGGGTCCTACGAGCAGTACTTC.

The gene calls are TRBV6-5 and TRBJ1-2, with 9 nucleotides matching TRBD1. CDR1 and CDR2 (germline): MNHEY, SVGAGI. After removal of 5 bases from V and 7 bases from J, the junction contained 8 bases not matched to a gene. This CDR3 spans 14 amino acids. CDR3 DNA sequence: TGTGCCAGCAGTCCGGGACAGGGTTTAGGTGGCTACACCTTC. Residues: CASSPGQGLGGYTF.

This sequence joins TRBV7-9 and TRBJ1-4; perhaps TRBD1 as D (5 bases). Trimming shortened V by 2 bases and J by 8 bases, and 15 bases separated the two germline ends. The CDR3 has 15 amino acids. CDR1 SEHNR and CDR2 FQNEAQ come from the germline V gene (reference sequence). The CDR3 spells CASSLRPGSGEKLFF. The DNA of the CDR3 is TGTGCCAGCAGCTTACGCCCAGGGTCGGGAGAAAAACTGTTTTTT.

J is TRBJ1-5 and V is TRBV4-2, with a possible D match to TRBD1 (6 bases). Per the germline V gene, CDR1 is LGHNA and CDR2 is YNFKEQ. V lost 1 base and J 7 bases, leaving 17 bases between the germline ends. The CDR3 spans 16 residues. CDR3 sequence reads: CASSQVGAGVDQPQHF. In DNA form, the CDR3 reads TGTGCCAGCAGCCAAGTCGGGGCAGGGGTCGACCAGCCCCAGCATTTT.

This chain connects TRBV18 to TRBJ1-1, with TRBD1 matching 9 bases. This CDR3 has 15 residues. Losses at the gene ends were 5 bases for V and 5 bases for J; bases not matched to a gene: 9. Germline CDR1 and CDR2: KGHSH and LQKENI. CDR3 sequence reads: CASSEPGQGRTEAFF. The CDR3 DNA is TGTGCCAGCTCAGAACCGGGACAGGGAAGGACTGAAGCTTTCTTT.

V is TRBV28 and J is TRBJ2-7; weak D call: TRBD1 (5 bases). Germline V gene data show CDR1 as MDHEN and CDR2 as SYDVKM. V shed 5 bases and J shed 2 bases, with 7 bases lying between them. The CDR3 is 12 amino acids. The CDR3 DNA is TGTGCCAGCAGTCTGACAGCCTACGAGCAGTACTTC. This gives the protein CASSLTAYEQYF.

The V and J genes are TRBV18 and TRBJ2-7; 7 nucleotides line up with TRBD1. J was trimmed by 4 bases and V by 4 bases; bases with no gene match: 4. Germline V gene lookup returns CDR1 KGHSH and CDR2 LQKENI. The CDR3 totals 13 residues. Here the CDR3 reads CASSRGQVYEQYF. As DNA, the CDR3 is TGTGCCAGCTCACGCGGACAGGTGTACGAGCAGTACTTC.

The chain employs TRBV19 and TRBJ2-2; 7 bases match TRBD1. From germline, CDR1 is LNHDA and CDR2 SQIVND (reference sequence). The CDR3 length is 14 residues. The V segment lost 6 bases and the J segment 1 base; nucleotides outside the gene matches: 2. CDR3 amino acids: CASRTGRNTGELFF. The CDR3 DNA reads TGTGCCAGTAGGACAGGGAGGAACACCGGGGAGCTGTTTTTT.

V gene TRBV27 combines with J gene TRBJ1-4, with 9 bases aligning to TRBD1. This CDR3 spans 14 amino acids. Trimming removed 4 bases from V and 8 bases from J; junction bases left unmatched: 5. The germline CDR1 and CDR2 sequences are MNHEY and SMNVEV (reference sequence). The CDR3 region has the DNA TGTGCCAGCAGTTCACAGGGGGCAGGAGAAAAACTGTTTTTT. It encodes CASSSQGAGEKLFF.

The rearrangement uses TRBV7-3 and TRBJ2-5, with D hard to call. This CDR3 is built from 13 residues. Germline values: CDR1 SGHTA, CDR2 FQGTGA. V was pared by 5 bases and J by 2 bases, with 9 bases between. CDR3 region: CASSLGPQETQYF. CDR3 sequence (DNA): TGTGCCAGCAGCCTGGGCCCTCAAGAGACCCAGTACTTC.

The rearrangement uses TRBV29-1 and TRBJ1-2; tentative D call: TRBD1 (6 bases). Germline V gives CDR1 SQVTM, CDR2 ANQGSEA. With 7 bases removed from V and 4 bases from J, the gap between germline ends came to 22 bases. This CDR3 comprises 15 residues. CDR3 sequence (DNA): TGCAGCGCTGACCGGGACACTAAAAGGGGCTATGGCTACACCTTC. The encoded protein is CSADRDTKRGYGYTF. The variable domain in full, with the rest retrieved from reference TRBV29-1 and TRBJ1-2, is SAVISQKPSRDICQRGTSLTIQCQVDSQVTMMFWYRQQPGQSLTLIATANQGSEATYESGFVIDKFPISRPNLTFSTLTVSNMSPEDSSIYLCSADRDTKRGYGYTFGSGTRLTVV.

As for this clone: The same CDR3 can be traced to other DNA sequences in this sample. The V gene is TRBV7-3, the J gene TRBJ1-1; D gene unclear. V lost 2 bases to trimming and J lost 1 base, with 5 bases between them. The CDR3 runs to 13 residues. Germline-derived CDR1 and CDR2 are SGHTA and FQGTGA. CDR3 protein: CASSLSSNTEAFF. The CDR3 DNA sequence: TGTGCCAGCAGCTTATCATCGAACACTGAAGCTTTCTTT.

The J gene is TRBJ1-1, the V gene TRBV6-5; the match to TRBD1 covers 7 bases. The germline CDR1 and CDR2 sequences are MNHEY and SVGAGI. V lost 5 bases to trimming and J lost 7 bases; unmatched junction nucleotides: 10. This CDR3 contains 14 residues. The CDR3 DNA reads as TGTGCCAGCAGTCGCGGATACAGGGGAGGTGAAGCTTTCTTT. This gives the protein CASSRGYRGGEAFF.

The rearrangement uses TRBV9 and TRBJ2-1; possible D gene TRBD1, 6 bases. This CDR3 region has 14 residues. The V end lost 0 bases, the J end lost 4 bases, and 8 bases lay between the germline ends. CDR1 SGDLS and CDR2 YYNGEE come from the germline V gene. CDR3 sequence (DNA): TGTGCCAGCAGCGTAGTAGGACAGTACAATGAGCAGTTCTTC. This encodes CASSVVGQYNEQFF.

The chain links TRBV5-1 to TRBJ2-3, with 12 bases aligning to TRBD2. This CDR3 contains 16 residues. The ends lost 3 bases at V and 5 bases at J; junction bases unmatched: 7. Germline values: CDR1 SGHRS, CDR2 YFSETQ. CDR3 in amino acids: CASSSRLAGVEDTQYF. CDR3 sequence (DNA): TGCGCCAGCAGCTCCCGACTAGCGGGAGTCGAAGATACGCAGTATTTT. Full variable domain (remainder filled in from reference TRBV5-1 and TRBJ2-3): KAGVTQTPRYLIKTRGQQVTLSCSPISGHRSVSWYQQTPGQGLQFLFEYFSETQRNKGNFPGRFSGRQFSNSRSEMNVSTLELGDSALYLCASSSRLAGVEDTQYFGPGTRLTVL.

The rearrangement uses TRBV10-1 and TRBJ2-3; D remains unclear. Per germline, CDR1 WNHNN and CDR2 SYGVQD (reference sequence). CDR3 length: 14 residues. Trimming pared 5 bases from V and 0 bases from J, leaving 9 bases between. Here the CDR3 reads CASSKLLSTDTQYF. The CDR3 nucleotides are TGCGCCAGCAGTAAACTATTAAGCACAGATACGCAGTATTTT.

The sample holds a few counts of this clone. This chain joins TRBV5-6 and TRBJ2-4; a weak D match, TRBD1 (5 bases). V gave up 5 bases and J gave up 6 bases, with 9 bases separating them. Germline assignment: CDR1 SGHDT and CDR2 YYEEEE. This CDR3 contains 12 residues. The CDR3 DNA follows: TGTGCCAGCAGTAGACAGACAAACATTCAGTACTTC. The encoded protein is CASSRQTNIQYF. Combining the CDR3 with reference TRBV5-6 and TRBJ2-4 gives the whole variable domain DAGVTQSPTHLIKTRGQQVTLRCSPKSGHDTVSWYQQALGQGPQFIFQYYEEEERQRGNFPDRFSGHQFPNYSSELNVNALLLGDSALYLCASSRQTNIQYFGAGTRLSVL.

The chain recombines TRBV10-2 with TRBJ1-4, with D uncertain. With 8 bases removed from V and 8 bases from J, the gap between germline ends came to 12 bases. Germline V lookup: CDR1 WSHSY, CDR2 SAAADI. The CDR3 covers 12 residues. CDR3 sequence reads: CASGWTGEKLFF. The DNA of the CDR3 is TGCGCCAGCGGCTGGACGGGGGAAAAACTGTTTTTT.

The rearrangement links TRBV5-4 to TRBJ1-5; possibly TRBD1 for D (6 bases). The V gene's germline CDR1 is SGHNT and CDR2 YYREEE (reference sequence). V gave up 2 bases and J gave up 7 bases, with 19 bases separating them. CDR3 length: 16 residues. CDR3 sequence (DNA): TGTGCCAGCAGCTTAGCCCCGGAACCAGGGGCCCAGCCCCAGCATTTT. This translates into CASSLAPEPGAQPQHF.

The rearrangement uses TRBV27 and TRBJ2-3, with D possibly being TRBD1 (6 bases). CDR1 is MNHEY, CDR2 SMNVEV, per germline (reference sequence). V was pared by 6 bases and J by 5 bases, with 18 bases between. The CDR3 sequence is 15 residues long. CDR3 nucleotides: TGTGCCAGCAGATACGCTGGGGGCTGGGGAGATACGCAGTATTTT. Its translation: CASRYAGGWGDTQYF.

The CDR3 nucleotides read TGCGCCAGCAGCCCTTTACAGGGGGCGAGGGTTAATGAGCAGTTCTTC. Amino acid sequence: CASSPLQGARVNEQFF. This chain links TRBV5-1 with TRBJ2-1, with TRBD1 matching over 9 bases. V was clipped by 4 bases and J by 7 bases; unmatched bases: 12. The CDR3 consists of 16 residues. CDR1 SGHRS and CDR2 YFSETQ come from the germline V gene.

The rearrangement links TRBV15 to TRBJ1-2, with D possibly being TRBD1 (5 bases). Trimming left V 3 bases short and J 9 bases short, with 14 bases between. Germline V gene sequence: CDR1 LNHNV, CDR2 YYDKDF (reference sequence). The CDR3 length is 13 residues. The CDR3 reads CATSSMIRDSYTF. The CDR3 bases are TGTGCCACCAGCAGTATGATCAGGGATAGCTACACCTTC.

The V gene is TRBV28, the J gene TRBJ2-5; no clear D gene. CDR3 length: 14 residues. Germline-derived CDR1 and CDR2 are MDHEN and SYDVKM. V was clipped by 6 bases and J by 2 bases, with 13 bases between them. This chain's CDR3 is CASRDRKIQETQYF. DNA of the CDR3: TGTGCCAGCAGGGATAGAAAGATTCAAGAGACCCAGTACTTC.

J is TRBJ1-6 and V is TRBV9; tentatively, D is TRBD1 (5 bases). V was shortened by 5 bases and J by 5 bases, with 14 bases between the two germline ends. Germline V gene sequence: CDR1 SGDLS, CDR2 YYNGEE. The CDR3 contains 15 residues. The CDR3 here is CASSDDRENNSPLHF. DNA for the CDR3: TGTGCCAGCAGTGATGACAGAGAGAATAATTCACCCCTCCACTTT. Based on the CDR3 plus reference TRBV9 and TRBJ1-6, the full variable domain is DSGVTQTPKHLITATGQRVTLRCSPRSGDLSVYWYQQSLDQGLQFLIQYYNGEERAKGNILERFSAQQFPDLHSELNLSSLELGDSALYFCASSDDRENNSPLHFGNGTRLTVT.

The chain links TRBV6-6 to TRBJ1-1; maybe TRBD1 (5 bases). This CDR3 is built from 13 residues. CDR1 and CDR2 from the germline V gene are MNHNY and SVGAGI (reference sequence). The V end was cut by 10 bases, the J end by 4 bases, with 16 bases between. The CDR3 spells CATTMGGGTEAFF. The DNA for the CDR3 is TGTGCCACTACGATGGGGGGGGGCACTGAAGCTTTCTTT.

This chain joins TRBV21-1 and TRBJ1-4; TRBD1, the table's D call, lacks a check against the DNA. TRBV21-1 is a known pseudogene. The CDR3 covers 18 residues. The CDR3 protein is CASSNVKGQPSTNEKLFF. The CDR3 coding sequence is TGTGCCAGCAGCAATGTAAAGGGGCAGCCTTCAACTAATGAAAAACTGTTTTTT.

V and J are TRBV6-1 and TRBJ1-5, with D hard to call. V was trimmed by 1 base and J by 7 bases, leaving 8 bases between them. CDR1 and CDR2 from the germline V gene are MNHNS and SASEGT. CDR3 length: 13 amino acids. The CDR3 coding sequence is TGTGCCAGCAGTGAAGGAACAAAACAGCCCCAGCATTTT. This gives the protein CASSEGTKQPQHF.